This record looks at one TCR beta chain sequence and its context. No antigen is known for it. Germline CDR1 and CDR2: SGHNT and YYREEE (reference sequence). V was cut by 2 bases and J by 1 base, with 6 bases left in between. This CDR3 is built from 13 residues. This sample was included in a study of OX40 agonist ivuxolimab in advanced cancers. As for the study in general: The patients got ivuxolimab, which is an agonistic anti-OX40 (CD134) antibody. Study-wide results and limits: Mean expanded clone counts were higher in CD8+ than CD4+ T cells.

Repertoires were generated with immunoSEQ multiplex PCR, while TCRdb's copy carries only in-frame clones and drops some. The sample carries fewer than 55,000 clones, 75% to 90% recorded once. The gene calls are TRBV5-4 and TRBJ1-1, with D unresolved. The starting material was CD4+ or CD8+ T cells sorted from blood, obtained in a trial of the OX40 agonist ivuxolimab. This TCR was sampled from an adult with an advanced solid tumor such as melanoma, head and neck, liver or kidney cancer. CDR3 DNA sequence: TGTGCCAGCAGCTTCTCACAGAACACTGAAGCTTTCTTT. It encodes CASSFSQNTEAFF.